These 26 T cell receptor beta chains were sequenced from one sample in a study of shared clonotypes between healthy human individuals. In the naive CD8 group, cells lacked CD45RO and were positively selected for CCR7, so terminally differentiated effector memory CD45RA+ cells were left out. Measured with immunoSEQ multiplex PCR; TCRdb has only the in-frame clones, and not every one. The sample includes 2 million to 2.5 million clones, about 95% of them seen just once. Sequenced material: naive CD8+ T cells sorted from blood. The origin of the receptors is a man aged 18 to 30 in good health.

The rearrangement uses TRBV5-6 and TRBJ1-4; D is uncertain. Per the germline V gene, CDR1 is SGHDT and CDR2 is YYEEEE. The CDR3 contains 15 residues. Trimming removed 4 bases from V and 7 bases from J, with 17 bases in between. CDR3 in amino acids: CASSPPDRLGEKLFF. CDR3 DNA sequence: TGTGCCAGCAGCCCCCCGGACCGTCTCGGTGAAAAACTGTTTTTT.

This clone was picked up one time. V is TRBV5-5 and J is TRBJ2-3; D is unresolved. Between the trimmed V and J ends, which lost 0 bases and 1 base, there was a span of 6 bases. CDR1 SGHKS and CDR2 YYEKEE come from the germline V gene (reference sequence). The length of the CDR3 is 14 residues. The CDR3 reads CASSLAAGTDTQYF. The CDR3 region has the DNA TGTGCCAGCAGCTTGGCGGCAGGCACAGATACGCAGTATTTT. The complete variable domain, with remaining parts taken from reference TRBV5-5 and TRBJ2-3, reads DAGVTQSPTHLIKTRGQQVTLRCSPISGHKSVSWYQQVLGQGPQFIFQYYEKEERGRGNFPDRFSARQFPNYSSELNVNALLLGDSALYLCASSLAAGTDTQYFGPGTRLTVL.

The chain uses TRBV25-1 and TRBJ2-7; TRBD1 might be the D (5 bases). CDR1 and CDR2 from the germline V gene are MGHDK and SYGVNS. Trimming left V 6 bases short and J 5 bases short, with 17 bases between. The CDR3 consists of 14 residues. CDR3: CASSLYGQGHEQYF. In DNA form, the CDR3 reads TGTGCCAGCAGCCTATACGGGCAGGGCCACGAGCAGTACTTC.

The chain uses TRBV6-1 and TRBJ2-6; the match to TRBD1 covers 7 bases. V dropped 4 bases and J dropped 0; count of bases not matched to a gene: 12. Germline CDR1 MNHNS, CDR2 SASEGT. The CDR3 consists of 19 residues. The CDR3 reads CASSVDPTGTVSGANVLTF. The CDR3 DNA is TGTGCCAGCAGTGTTGACCCGACAGGGACGGTCTCTGGGGCCAACGTCCTGACTTTC.

The chain's CDR3 is CASSLKGRPGYEQYF. The CDR3 DNA reads as TGTGCCAGCAGCTTAAAGGGAAGACCAGGCTACGAGCAGTACTTC. The chain combines TRBV11-2 with TRBJ2-7; no firm D call. The CDR3 runs to 15 residues. Germline lookup yields CDR1 SGHAT and CDR2 FQNNGV. V was pared by 2 bases and J by 3 bases, with 14 bases between.

CDR3 DNA: TGTGCCAGCAGCGTCTCTATCGGGAACACTGAAGCTTTCTTT. This encodes CASSVSIGNTEAFF. J is TRBJ1-1 and V is TRBV9; D unresolved. Germline lookup yields CDR1 SGDLS and CDR2 YYNGEE. This CDR3 spans 14 amino acids. V lost 2 bases and J lost 1, with 9 bases in between.

The chain's CDR3 is CASTRTEGGQETQYF. The CDR3 nucleotides are TGTGCCAGCACCAGGACAGAAGGAGGGCAAGAGACCCAGTACTTC. This sequence joins TRBV6-7 and TRBJ2-5; the D gene could be TRBD1 or TRBD2 (6 bases each). TRBV6-7 is recorded as an ORF, its role being uncertain. The ends were cut back, 7 bases at V and 2 bases at J, with 17 bases in the middle. The CDR3 extends over 15 amino acids.

J is TRBJ1-1 and V is TRBV14; D gene ambiguous. The CDR3 has 15 amino acids. The V end lost 4 bases, the J end lost 1 base, and 13 bases lay between the germline ends. Germline CDR1 reads SGHDN; CDR2 reads FVKESK. The CDR3 nucleotides read TGTGCCAGCAGCCCCAGTCGGCGCGGGAACACTGAAGCTTTCTTT. Amino acids: CASSPSRRGNTEAFF.

The J gene is TRBJ1-3, the V gene TRBV21-1. TRBV21-1 is noted as a pseudogene. The CDR3 has 15 residues. The CDR3 is CASSKDGDGGNTIYF. The CDR3 DNA follows: TGTGCCAGCAGCAAAGACGGGGATGGGGGAAACACCATATATTTT.

The chain carries TRBV30 and TRBJ2-3, with a tentative D call TRBD2 (5 bases). CDR1 GTSNPN and CDR2 SVGIG come from the germline V gene (reference sequence). There are 13 residues in the CDR3. V dropped 1 base and J dropped 6 bases, with 11 bases sitting between them. CDR3 nucleotides: TGTGCCTGGAGTGAGGTGCGGGTGGATACGCAGTATTTT. It translates to CAWSEVRVDTQYF.

The chain couples TRBV27 to TRBJ2-1; 10 nucleotides line up with TRBD2. Germline V gene lookup returns CDR1 MNHEY and CDR2 SMNVEV (reference sequence). Trimming removed 5 bases from V and 4 bases from J; junction bases left unmatched: 8. The CDR3 totals 16 residues. CDR3 loop: CASSPGASGSYNEQFF. CDR3 nucleotides: TGTGCCAGCAGTCCCGGGGCTAGCGGGAGTTACAATGAGCAGTTCTTC.

The chain links TRBV19 to TRBJ1-2, with D perhaps TRBD1 (5 bases). The CDR3 spans 16 residues. Germline loops: CDR1 LNHDA, CDR2 SQIVND (reference sequence). Trimming pared 1 base from V and 6 bases from J, leaving 18 bases between. This CDR3 reads CASSIGGTGLMNGYTF. The CDR3 DNA is TGTGCCAGTAGTATAGGGGGAACAGGTCTGATGAATGGCTACACCTTC.

CDR3 residues: CASSQEPPSGRGYEQYF. The CDR3 nucleotides are TGCGCCAGCAGCCAAGAACCCCCTAGCGGGAGAGGGTACGAGCAGTACTTC. This chain links TRBV4-1 with TRBJ2-7, with 10 nucleotides matching TRBD2. The CDR3 sequence is 17 residues long. V was clipped by 0 bases and J by 4 bases; unmatched bases: 9. Germline V gene lookup returns CDR1 MGHRA and CDR2 YSYEKL.

The chain employs TRBV5-4 and TRBJ1-2; D possibly corresponds to TRBD1 (5 bases). Germline lookup yields CDR1 SGHNT and CDR2 YYREEE (reference sequence). The CDR3 extends over 14 amino acids. With 3 bases removed from V and 8 bases from J, the gap between germline ends came to 17 bases. CDR3 in DNA: TGTGCCAGCAGCTCTTGGGGCGGGCCTGCGGGCTACACCTTC. Its translation: CASSSWGGPAGYTF.

The genes are TRBV7-9 and TRBJ2-5; tentatively, D is TRBD1 or TRBD2 (6 bases each). Trimming cost V 10 bases and J 4 bases, with 19 bases left between them. This CDR3 spans 14 amino acids. The germline V gene encodes CDR1 SEHNR and CDR2 FQNEAQ (reference sequence). CDR3 protein: CATSGAKGPETQYF. Written as DNA, the CDR3 is TGTGCCACCTCGGGGGCGAAGGGGCCAGAGACCCAGTACTTC.

Regarding this clone: Other DNA sequences in this specimen translate into the identical CDR3. This chain connects TRBV19 to TRBJ2-7, with D hard to call. The CDR3 length is 13 residues. Trimming shortened V by 1 base and J by 2 bases, and 6 bases separated the two germline ends. CDR1 is LNHDA, CDR2 SQIVND, per germline (reference sequence). The CDR3 loop reads CASSIGAPYEQYF. CDR3 DNA sequence: TGTGCCAGTAGTATAGGGGCTCCCTACGAGCAGTACTTC.

The gene calls are TRBV27 and TRBJ1-1; D not certain. Germline V gives CDR1 MNHEY, CDR2 SMNVEV (reference sequence). V was trimmed by 3 bases and J by 2 bases, leaving 7 bases between them. The CDR3 has 13 amino acids. The CDR3 sequence is CASSFRVNTEAFF. The CDR3 DNA follows: TGTGCCAGCAGTTTCCGGGTTAACACTGAAGCTTTCTTT.

The chain links TRBV5-6 to TRBJ2-3; TRBD2 matches at 7 bases. Germline V gene sequence: CDR1 SGHDT, CDR2 YYEEEE. CDR3 size: 13 residues. With 3 bases clipped from V and 6 bases from J, the junction kept 4 bases outside the gene matches. The CDR3 region has the DNA TGTGCCAGCAGCTGGGGTAGCGGGGATACGCAGTATTTT. Translation gives CASSWGSGDTQYF.

This chain joins TRBV7-6 and TRBJ1-3; D ambiguous. Trimming shortened V by 5 bases and J by 0 bases, and 11 bases separated the two germline ends. The CDR3 is 15 amino acids. Germline values: CDR1 SGHVS, CDR2 FNYEAQ. This CDR3 is CASSPRSLSGNTIYF. CDR3 in DNA: TGTGCCAGCAGCCCCAGGTCCCTCTCTGGAAACACCATATATTTT.

The V and J genes are TRBV2 and TRBJ1-1; TRBD1 might be the D (6 bases). Trimming took 8 bases from V and 5 from J, leaving 18 bases between them. The germline gives CDR1 SNHLY, CDR2 FYNNEI. The CDR3 runs 14 residues. DNA of the CDR3: TGTGCCAGCGAGACAGGTTGGGGGTGGACTGAAGCTTTCTTT. Amino acid sequence: CASETGWGWTEAFF. Based on the CDR3 plus reference TRBV2 and TRBJ1-1, the full variable domain is EPEVTQTPSHQVTQMGQEVILRCVPISNHLYFYWYRQILGQKVEFLVSFYNNEISEKSEIFDDQFSVERPDGSNFTLKIRSTKLEDSAMYFCASETGWGWTEAFFGQGTRLTVV.

The chain recombines TRBV11-2 with TRBJ2-7, with D possibly called TRBD1 or TRBD2 (5 bases each). Germline CDR1 reads SGHAT; CDR2 reads FQNNGV. The CDR3 is 16 amino acids. The germline V and J ends were trimmed by 1 base and 1 base, with 14 bases remaining between them. CDR3 sequence (DNA): TGTGCCAGCAGCTTAGGGGTGGGGGAAGGGTCCTACGAGCAGTACTTC. Its protein product is CASSLGVGEGSYEQYF.

This clone was detected once. The chain couples TRBV6-5 to TRBJ1-1; TRBD1 matches 10 bases. The trim removed 4 bases at V and 8 bases at J, leaving 7 bases unmatched. CDR1 is MNHEY, CDR2 SVGAGI, per germline. CDR3 length: 14 residues. The CDR3 loop reads CASSWGQGIGEAFF. The CDR3 nucleotides are TGTGCCAGCAGTTGGGGACAGGGGATCGGAGAAGCTTTCTTT.

Turning to this clone: Other DNA sequences in this specimen translate into the identical CDR3. This sequence joins TRBV7-6 and TRBJ2-7; 8 positions agree with TRBD1. V dropped 3 bases and J dropped 2; count of bases not matched to a gene: 3. CDR1 and CDR2 (germline): SGHVS, FNYEAQ. The CDR3 is made up of 14 amino acids. The CDR3 DNA reads TGTGCCAGCAGCTTGGGGACAGGAACCTACGAGCAGTACTTC. Translating gives CASSLGTGTYEQYF.

This clone was seen just once. The J gene is TRBJ2-7, the V gene TRBV19, with D maybe TRBD1 (5 bases). Trimming took 5 bases from V and 5 from J, leaving 16 bases between them. Per germline, CDR1 LNHDA and CDR2 SQIVND (reference sequence). The CDR3 extends over 14 amino acids. The DNA of the CDR3 is TGTGCCAGTAGTGCCCGAATGACAGACAACGAGCAGTACTTC. Its translation: CASSARMTDNEQYF.

CDR3 sequence: CSVGAEIGGYTF. The CDR3 nucleotides read TGCAGCGTTGGGGCGGAAATCGGAGGCTACACCTTC. The rearrangement uses TRBV29-1 and TRBJ1-2; D ambiguous. Germline CDR1 is SQVTM and CDR2 is ANQGSEA. Trimming stripped 4 bases from V and 8 bases from J, with 14 bases between. The CDR3 is 12 amino acids.

The chain links TRBV7-9 to TRBJ2-1, with TRBD2 identical over 14 bases. V gave up 5 bases and J gave up 2 bases; unmatched junction bases: 5. The CDR3 length is 17 residues. Per germline, CDR1 SEHNR and CDR2 FQNEAQ (reference sequence). The CDR3 reads CASSQGLAGVAYNEQFF. The CDR3 DNA reads TGTGCCAGCAGCCAGGGACTAGCGGGAGTTGCCTACAATGAGCAGTTCTTC.